The next 10 T cell receptor beta chains were all read from a single sample in a study of tumor-infiltrating lymphocytes in primary liver carcinoma. Starting material of 400 to 600 ng total RNA yielded TCR beta cDNA via a constant-region primer. Slightly modified ARM-PCR, run as three nested multiplex PCR rounds, produced the TCR beta libraries. It was with TRBV1-TRBV30 forward primers and a C-beta reverse primer that the first two PCR rounds were run, at approximately 10 cycles each. TCRdb re-called the multiplex PCR reads with MiXCR, one entry per CDR3 protein. The repertoire holds fewer than 250,000 distinct CDR3 sequences, almost 65% seen once, with approximately 6.6% in the top ten. The authors took blood RNA from unsorted whole blood and also extracted germline DNA. The sample taken for sequencing was peripheral blood. These receptors were taken from a woman aged 55-75 years with primary liver carcinoma and hepatitis B virus infection.

On this clonotype itself: Given the absence of the conserved phenylalanine or tryptophan at the CDR3 end, a read error is likely. The chain uses TRBV11-2 and TRBJ2-3; D gene unclear. Germline V gene data show CDR1 as SGHAT and CDR2 as FQNNGV. This CDR3 is built from 12 residues. The CDR3 DNA reads TGTGCCAGCAGCTCGAGCATAGATACGCAGTATGTT. Amino acids: CASSSSIDTQYV.

About this clonotype: A read error may account for a junction end that differs from germline. This chain connects TRBV6-5 to TRBJ2-1, with TRBD2 matching over 10 bases. The CDR3 extends over 13 amino acids. The germline gives CDR1 MNHEY, CDR2 SVGAGI. The DNA of the CDR3 is TGTGCCGGCAGCGGGAGGGGGGCAAATGAGCAGTTCTTC. It encodes CAGSGRGANEQFF.

This clonotype was picked up many times. The chain recombines TRBV4-1 with TRBJ2-5; TRBD2 matches 9 bases. V lost 0 bases, J lost 3 bases, and 5 bases stayed unmatched. This CDR3 is 16 amino acids long. The germline gives CDR1 MGHRA, CDR2 YSYEKL. The CDR3 is CASSQEGGRAKETQYF. In DNA, the CDR3 is TGCGCCAGCAGCCAAGAGGGCGGGAGGGCCAAAGAGACCCAGTACTTC.

This clonotype was counted ten times or more. The chain links TRBV11-2 to TRBJ2-7; a weak D match, TRBD2 (5 bases). The CDR3 extends over 15 amino acids. The V end was cut by 5 bases, the J end by 0 bases, with 14 bases between. Germline CDR1 is SGHAT and CDR2 is FQNNGV. CDR3 loop: CASSPPDSSSYEQYF. The CDR3 bases are TGTGCCAGCAGCCCCCCGGACTCGAGCTCCTACGAGCAGTACTTC.

This clonotype came up once. The CDR3, as DNA: TGCGCCAGCAGCCTGGCCGGGACTAGTGCAGACAATGAGCAGTTCTTC. Residues: CASSLAGTSADNEQFF. This chain joins TRBV5-1 and TRBJ2-1, with TRBD2 matching over 8 bases. This CDR3 is built from 16 residues. Germline trimming cut 4 bases from V and 5 bases from J; bases unmatched to any gene: 11. Germline CDR1 is SGHRS and CDR2 is YFSETQ.

This clonotype was detected only once. One end of the junction varies from germline; a read error may be responsible. CDR3 region: CASSPLAGSEQCF. The CDR3 coding sequence is TGTGCTAGCAGCCCTTTGGCAGGGAGCGAGCAGTGCTTC. J is TRBJ2-7 and V is TRBV11-2, with D perhaps matching TRBD1 or TRBD2 (5 bases each). There are 13 residues in the CDR3. Germline V gene data show CDR1 as SGHAT and CDR2 as FQNNGV.

This clonotype occurred many times. This chain connects TRBV12-3 or TRBV12-4 to TRBJ2-6; D uncertain. CDR3 length equals 14 residues. Deletions cut 6 bases from V and 0 bases from J, with 6 bases between. The CDR3 region has the DNA TGTGCCAGCAGCGACGGCTCTGGGGCCAACGTCCTGACTTTC. This gives the protein CASSDGSGANVLTF.

Concerning this clonotype itself: At one boundary the junction diverges from the germline segment, which might be a read error. This sequence joins TRBV29-1 and TRBJ2-3, with 7 bases that match TRBD2. Germline V CDR1 and CDR2: SQVTM, ANQGSEA. CDR3 length: 13 residues. This CDR3 reads CSVDGGSTYTQYF. The CDR3, as DNA: TGCAGCGTTGATGGCGGGAGCACATATACGCAGTACTTT.

As concerns this clonotype: At one end the junction does not follow the germline gene, possibly because of a read error. The CDR3: CTSSSFPGGSNSGADVLTF. DNA for the CDR3: TGTACCAGCAGCTCATTTCCAGGGGGTAGTAACTCTGGGGCCGACGTCCTGACTTTC. The V and J genes are TRBV11-1 and TRBJ2-6; 7 bases map to TRBD1. The CDR3 contains 19 residues. Germline V gene data show CDR1 as SGHAT and CDR2 as FQDESV (reference sequence).

At least ten counts were recorded for this clonotype. The V call is TRBV4-1, the J call TRBJ2-3; 7 bases line up with TRBD2. The CDR3 is 15 amino acids. CDR1 is MGHRA, CDR2 YSYEKL, per germline. With V trimmed by 0 bases and J by 5 bases, 5 bases remained unmatched. The CDR3, as DNA: TGCGCCAGCAGCCAAGATCCCGGGGAGGGAGATACGCAGTATTTT. It is translated as CASSQDPGEGDTQYF.